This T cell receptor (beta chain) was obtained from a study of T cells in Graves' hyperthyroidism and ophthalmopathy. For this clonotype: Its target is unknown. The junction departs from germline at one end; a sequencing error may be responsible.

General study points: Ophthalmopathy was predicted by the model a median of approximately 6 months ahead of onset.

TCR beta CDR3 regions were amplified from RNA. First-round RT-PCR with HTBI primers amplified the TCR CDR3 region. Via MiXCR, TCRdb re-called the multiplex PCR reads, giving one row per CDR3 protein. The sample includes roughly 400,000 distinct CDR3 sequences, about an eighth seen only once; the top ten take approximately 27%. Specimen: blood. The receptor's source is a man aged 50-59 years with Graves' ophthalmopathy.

Here the CDR3 reads CVSSHSSGSYGDEQFF. The CDR3 bases are TGTGTCAGCAGCCATTCCAGCGGGAGCTATGGCGATGAGCAGTTCTTC. This chain joins TRBV4-2 and TRBJ2-1; 8 nucleotides line up with TRBD2. The CDR3 extends over 16 amino acids. Looked up from germline, CDR1 is LGHNA and CDR2 is YNFKEQ.